A single TCR beta chain is shown here with its context. Repertoires were generated with immunoSEQ multiplex PCR, while TCRdb's copy carries only in-frame clones and drops some. The table lists 50,000 or so clones, approximately 80% of them singletons, with less than 5% in the top ten. This sample is part of a study of T cell responses to AZD1222 COVID-19 vaccine. This CDR3 has 15 amino acids. The V and J ends lost 2 bases and 7 bases respectively, with 16 bases between them. The V gene's germline CDR1 is SGHTS and CDR2 YDEGEE. This chain connects TRBV5-8 to TRBJ2-1, with D unresolved. Sequenced material: peripheral blood, taken 28 days after the second AZD1222 dose. The sequence was obtained from an adult who received the AZD1222 COVID-19 vaccine. DNA for the CDR3: TGTGCCAGCAGCTTCCCGGAAACCCGCGGTAATGAGCAGTTCTTC. Translating gives CASSFPETRGNEQFF.